This T cell receptor beta chain was identified in a study of blood T cell repertoires in COVID-19. The CDR3 extends over 15 amino acids. Germline V gene data show CDR1 as SGHRS and CDR2 as YFSETQ. V lost 6 bases and J lost 1; bases outside the gene matches: 6. Assay used: immunoSEQ multiplex PCR; TCRdb lists only in-frame clones, some missing. This table has fewer than 350,000 clones, 81% appearing once. The gene calls are TRBV5-1 and TRBJ2-5; 10 bases line up with TRBD1. The receptor's source is a woman aged 55 to 70 with active or convalescent COVID-19. Material: peripheral blood. CDR3 loop: CASTRTGGPQETQYF. The DNA of the CDR3 is TGCGCCAGCACGAGGACAGGGGGACCCCAAGAGACCCAGTACTTC.